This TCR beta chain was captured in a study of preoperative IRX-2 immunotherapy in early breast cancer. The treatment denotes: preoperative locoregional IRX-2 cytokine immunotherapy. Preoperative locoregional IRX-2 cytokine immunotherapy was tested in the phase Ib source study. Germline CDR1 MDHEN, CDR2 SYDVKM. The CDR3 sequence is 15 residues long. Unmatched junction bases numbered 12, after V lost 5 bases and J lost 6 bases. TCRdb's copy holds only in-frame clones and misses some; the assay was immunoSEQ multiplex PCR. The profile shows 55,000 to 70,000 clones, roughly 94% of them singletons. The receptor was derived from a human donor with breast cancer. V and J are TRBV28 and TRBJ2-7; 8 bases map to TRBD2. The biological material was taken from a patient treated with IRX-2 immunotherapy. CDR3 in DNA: TGTGCCAGCAGTCAAAACAGCGGGAGTTGGAGCGAGCAGTACTTC. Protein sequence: CASSQNSGSWSEQYF.